The rows below give T cell receptor beta chains drawn from one sample of a study of neurological immune-mediated disorders. TCRdb re-called the 5' RACE reads through MiXCR, storing one row per CDR3 protein. The table lists some 30,000 distinct CDR3 sequences, roughly 4.4% of them singletons. The specimen was PBMCs. These TCRs come from a man aged 18-30 years in good health. Each CDR3 is given with its conserved first and last residue. Each record gives: D gene, V gene, clone size, J gene, CDR3 protein, CDR3 DNA. D genes are given only for firm matches. Not every row has a clone size; where given, it reads once, few, many or a size class.

D gene: -
V gene: TRBV5-1
clone size: many
J gene: TRBJ2-3
CDR3 protein: CASSLNGGIRTDTQYF
CDR3 DNA: TGCGCCAGCAGCCTGAATGGGGGGATCAGGACAGATACGCAGTATTTT

D gene: TRBD2
V gene: TRBV20-1
clone size: many
J gene: TRBJ2-5
CDR3 protein: CSAPKLAGSQETQYF
CDR3 DNA: TGCAGTGCTCCGAAACTAGCGGGGTCTCAAGAGACCCAGTACTTC

D gene: -
V gene: TRBV20-1
clone size: many
J gene: TRBJ1-2
CDR3 protein: CSARTQDYGYTF
CDR3 DNA: TGCAGTGCTAGGACACAGGACTATGGCTACACCTTC

D gene: -
V gene: TRBV6-1
clone size: many
J gene: TRBJ1-6
CDR3 protein: CASSERSGNSPLHF
CDR3 DNA: TGTGCCAGCAGTGAAAGGTCAGGGAATTCACCCCTCCACTTT

D gene: -
V gene: TRBV7-2
clone size: many
J gene: TRBJ2-1
CDR3 protein: CASSPGLSRVNNEQFF
CDR3 DNA: TGTGCCAGCAGCCCTGGCCTTAGCAGGGTGAACAATGAGCAGTTCTTC

D gene: -
V gene: TRBV6-5
clone size: many
J gene: TRBJ2-7
CDR3 protein: CASSYSVVGLSSYEQYF
CDR3 DNA: TGTGCCAGCAGTTACTCGGTGGTGGGCCTAAGCTCCTACGAGCAGTACTTC

D gene: TRBD2
V gene: TRBV9
clone size: many
J gene: TRBJ2-7
CDR3 protein: CASSEGLALYEQYF
CDR3 DNA: TGTGCCAGCAGCGAAGGACTAGCATTGTACGAGCAGTACTTC

D gene: TRBD1
V gene: TRBV20-1
clone size: many
J gene: TRBJ1-5
CDR3 protein: CSAIQGAFDNQPQHF
CDR3 DNA: TGCAGTGCTATACAGGGGGCTTTCGACAATCAGCCCCAGCATTTT

D gene: -
V gene: TRBV20-1
clone size: many
J gene: TRBJ2-3
CDR3 protein: CSPQKPLGTDTQYF
CDR3 DNA: TGCAGTCCCCAAAAACCCCTAGGCACAGATACGCAGTATTTT

D gene: TRBD1
V gene: TRBV7-2
clone size: -
J gene: TRBJ1-4
CDR3 protein: CARSSNRGGTNERLFF
CDR3 DNA: TGTGCCAGAAGCAGTAACAGGGGGGGCACTAATGAAAGACTGTTTTTT

D gene: -
V gene: TRBV20-1
clone size: many
J gene: TRBJ1-5
CDR3 protein: CSARDSSGAEDQPQHF
CDR3 DNA: TGCAGTGCTAGAGATTCCTCCGGGGCAGAGGATCAGCCCCAGCATTTT

D gene: TRBD2
V gene: TRBV5-1
clone size: many
J gene: TRBJ2-5
CDR3 protein: CASRLTSGEGTQYF
CDR3 DNA: TGCGCCAGCAGACTGACTAGCGGGGAGGGGACCCAGTACTTC

D gene: TRBD1
V gene: TRBV18
clone size: many
J gene: TRBJ1-4
CDR3 protein: CASSPGQGTEKLFF
CDR3 DNA: TGTGCCAGCTCACCAGGACAGGGGACGGAAAAACTGTTTTTT

D gene: -
V gene: TRBV6-2/TRBV6-3
clone size: many
J gene: TRBJ2-2
CDR3 protein: CASSYRPGFSLSAGELFF
CDR3 DNA: TGTGCCAGCAGTTACCGACCAGGTTTCAGTCTTTCCGCCGGGGAGCTGTTTTTT

D gene: -
V gene: TRBV2
clone size: many
J gene: TRBJ1-4
CDR3 protein: CASRVGNEKLFF
CDR3 DNA: TGTGCCAGCAGGGTCGGTAATGAAAAACTGTTTTTT

D gene: -
V gene: TRBV7-8
clone size: many
J gene: TRBJ2-5
CDR3 protein: CASSLFRDSEETQYF
CDR3 DNA: TGTGCCAGCAGCTTATTTCGGGATTCGGAGGAGACCCAGTACTTC

D gene: TRBD1
V gene: TRBV9
clone size: many
J gene: TRBJ1-5
CDR3 protein: CASSPRGQGSQPQHF
CDR3 DNA: TGTGCCAGCAGCCCCCGGGGACAGGGAAGTCAGCCCCAGCATTTT

D gene: TRBD1
V gene: TRBV14
clone size: many
J gene: TRBJ1-2
CDR3 protein: CASSADRGIYGYTF
CDR3 DNA: TGTGCCAGCAGCGCAGACAGGGGAATCTATGGCTACACCTTC

D gene: -
V gene: TRBV20-1
clone size: many
J gene: TRBJ2-7
CDR3 protein: CSAPNPGKAYEQYF
CDR3 DNA: TGCAGTGCCCCAAATCCAGGAAAAGCCTACGAGCAGTACTTC

D gene: -
V gene: TRBV12-3/TRBV12-4
clone size: many
J gene: TRBJ2-5
CDR3 protein: CASSAMGPQYF
CDR3 DNA: TGTGCCAGCAGTGCAATGGGACCCCAGTACTTC

D gene: -
V gene: TRBV6-1
clone size: many
J gene: TRBJ2-5
CDR3 protein: CASSEDPVLETQYF
CDR3 DNA: TGTGCCAGCAGTGAAGATCCAGTTCTGGAGACCCAGTACTTC

D gene: -
V gene: TRBV20-1
clone size: -
J gene: TRBJ1-1
CDR3 protein: CSANAQPDRRTDAFF
CDR3 DNA: TGCAGTGCTAACGCCCAACCTGACAGACGAACTGACGCTTTCTTT

D gene: -
V gene: TRBV5-1
clone size: many
J gene: TRBJ1-6
CDR3 protein: CASSLPSSYNSPLHF
CDR3 DNA: TGCGCCAGCAGCTTGCCCAGCTCCTATAATTCACCCCTCCACTTT

D gene: -
V gene: TRBV12-3/TRBV12-4
clone size: many
J gene: TRBJ1-1
CDR3 protein: CASSLRYGWNTEAFF
CDR3 DNA: TGTGCCAGCAGTCTCAGATACGGTTGGAACACTGAAGCTTTCTTT

D gene: -
V gene: TRBV11-2
clone size: many
J gene: TRBJ2-7
CDR3 protein: CASSLESAGNYEQYF
CDR3 DNA: TGTGCCAGCAGCTTAGAGTCGGCGGGGAACTACGAGCAGTACTTC

D gene: -
V gene: TRBV5-1
clone size: many
J gene: TRBJ2-5
CDR3 protein: CASSLIGSVGQETQYF
CDR3 DNA: TGCGCCAGCAGCTTAATCGGGTCTGTCGGACAAGAGACCCAGTACTTC

D gene: -
V gene: TRBV4-2
clone size: many
J gene: TRBJ1-4
CDR3 protein: CASSWVGEEKLFF
CDR3 DNA: TGTGCCAGCAGCTGGGTGGGCGAGGAAAAACTGTTTTTT

D gene: -
V gene: TRBV6-6
clone size: many
J gene: TRBJ1-1
CDR3 protein: CASMEQGGTEAFF
CDR3 DNA: TGTGCCAGCATGGAACAGGGAGGGACCGAAGCTTTCTTT

D gene: -
V gene: TRBV29-1
clone size: many
J gene: TRBJ2-5
CDR3 protein: CSVRDETQYF
CDR3 DNA: TGCAGCGTTCGGGACGAGACCCAGTACTTC